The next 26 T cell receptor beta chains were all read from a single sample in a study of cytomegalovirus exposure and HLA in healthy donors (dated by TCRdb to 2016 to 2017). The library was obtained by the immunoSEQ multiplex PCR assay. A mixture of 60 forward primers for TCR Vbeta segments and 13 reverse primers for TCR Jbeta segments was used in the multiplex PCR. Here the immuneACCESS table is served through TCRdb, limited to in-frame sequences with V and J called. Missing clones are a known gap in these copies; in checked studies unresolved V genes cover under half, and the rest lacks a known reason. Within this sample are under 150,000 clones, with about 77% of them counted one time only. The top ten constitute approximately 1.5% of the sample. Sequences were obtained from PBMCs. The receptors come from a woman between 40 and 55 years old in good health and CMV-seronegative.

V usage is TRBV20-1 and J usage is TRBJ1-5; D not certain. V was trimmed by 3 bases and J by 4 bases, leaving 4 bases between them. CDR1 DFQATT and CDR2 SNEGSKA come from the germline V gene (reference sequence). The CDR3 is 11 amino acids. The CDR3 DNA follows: TGCAGTGCTAGTATTAATCAGCCCCAGCATTTT. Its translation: CSASINQPQHF.

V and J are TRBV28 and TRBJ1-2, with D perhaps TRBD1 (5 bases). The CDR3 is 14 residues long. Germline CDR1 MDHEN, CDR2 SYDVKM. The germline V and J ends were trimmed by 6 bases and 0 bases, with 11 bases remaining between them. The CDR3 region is CASRQDNSNYGYTF. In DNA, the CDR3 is TGTGCCAGCAGACAGGACAACTCTAACTATGGCTACACCTTC.

The CDR3 nucleotides are TGTGCCAGCAGCGGCGGGACAGGGCTGAAGCGGGGGGGCTACGAGCAGTACTTC. Encoded protein: CASSGGTGLKRGGYEQYF. This chain uses TRBV5-6 with TRBJ2-7, with D possibly being TRBD2 (10 bases). Trimming took off 4 bases at V and 3 bases at J, with 26 bases between the two ends. Germline V gene lookup returns CDR1 SGHDT and CDR2 YYEEEE. The CDR3 has 18 residues.

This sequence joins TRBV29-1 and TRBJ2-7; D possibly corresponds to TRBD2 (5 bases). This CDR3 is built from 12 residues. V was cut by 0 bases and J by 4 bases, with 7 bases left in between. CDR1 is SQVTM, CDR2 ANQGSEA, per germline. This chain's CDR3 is CSVEDTSYEQYF. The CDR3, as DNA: TGCAGCGTTGAAGATACTAGTTACGAGCAGTACTTC.

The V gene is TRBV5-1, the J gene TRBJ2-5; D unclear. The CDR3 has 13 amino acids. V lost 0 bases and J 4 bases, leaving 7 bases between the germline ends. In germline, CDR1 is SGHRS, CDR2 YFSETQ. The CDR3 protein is CASSLGPGETQYF. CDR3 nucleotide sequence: TGCGCCAGCAGCTTGGGACCGGGAGAGACCCAGTACTTC.

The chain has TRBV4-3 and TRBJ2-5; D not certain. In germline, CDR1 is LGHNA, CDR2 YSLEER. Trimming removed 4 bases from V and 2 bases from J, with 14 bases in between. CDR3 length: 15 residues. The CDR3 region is CASSLEVASQETQYF. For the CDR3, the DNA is TGCGCCAGCAGCCTAGAGGTGGCCTCACAAGAGACCCAGTACTTC.

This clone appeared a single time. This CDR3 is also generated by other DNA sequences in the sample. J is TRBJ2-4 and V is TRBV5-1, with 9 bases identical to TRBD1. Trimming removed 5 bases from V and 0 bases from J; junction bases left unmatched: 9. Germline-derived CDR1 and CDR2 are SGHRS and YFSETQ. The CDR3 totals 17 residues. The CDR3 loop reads CASSSTGTGLAKNIQYF. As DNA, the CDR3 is TGCGCCAGCAGTTCGACCGGGACAGGGTTAGCCAAAAACATTCAGTACTTC.

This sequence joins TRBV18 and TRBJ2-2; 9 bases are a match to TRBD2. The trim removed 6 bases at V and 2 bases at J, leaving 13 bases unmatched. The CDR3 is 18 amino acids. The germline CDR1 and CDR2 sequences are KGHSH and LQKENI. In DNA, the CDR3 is TGTGCCAGCTCGACATCGTTCAGCGGGGGGAGAAACACCGGGGAGCTGTTTTTT. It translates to CASSTSFSGGRNTGELFF.

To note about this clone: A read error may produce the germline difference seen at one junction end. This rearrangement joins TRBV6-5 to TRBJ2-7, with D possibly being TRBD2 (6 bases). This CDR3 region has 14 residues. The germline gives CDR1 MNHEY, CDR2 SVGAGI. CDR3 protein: CTSSTGDLSYEQYF. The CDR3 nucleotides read TGTACCAGCAGCACGGGGGATCTATCCTACGAGCAGTACTTC.

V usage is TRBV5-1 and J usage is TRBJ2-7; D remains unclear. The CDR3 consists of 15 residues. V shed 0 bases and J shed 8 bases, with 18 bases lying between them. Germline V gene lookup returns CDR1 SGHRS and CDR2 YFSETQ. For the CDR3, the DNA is TGCGCCAGCAGCTTGGGACACGAGATAATTATTAAGCAGTACTTC. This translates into CASSLGHEIIIKQYF. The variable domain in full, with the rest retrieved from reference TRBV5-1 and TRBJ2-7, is KAGVTQTPRYLIKTRGQQVTLSCSPISGHRSVSWYQQTPGQGLQFLFEYFSETQRNKGNFPGRFSGRQFSNSRSEMNVSTLELGDSALYLCASSLGHEIIIKQYFGPGTRLTVT.

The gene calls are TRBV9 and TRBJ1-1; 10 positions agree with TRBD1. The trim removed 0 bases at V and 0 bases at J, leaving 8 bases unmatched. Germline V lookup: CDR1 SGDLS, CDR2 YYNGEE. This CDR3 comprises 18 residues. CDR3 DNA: TGTGCCAGCAGCGTAGGCCCGGGACAGGGGCTCCTGAACACTGAAGCTTTCTTT. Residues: CASSVGPGQGLLNTEAFF.

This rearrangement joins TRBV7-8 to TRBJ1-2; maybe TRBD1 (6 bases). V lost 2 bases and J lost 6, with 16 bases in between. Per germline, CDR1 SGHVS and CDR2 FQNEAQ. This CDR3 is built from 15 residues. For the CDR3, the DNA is TGTGCCAGCAGCTTAAATGCCGGACAGTTCCATGGCTACACCTTC. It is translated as CASSLNAGQFHGYTF.

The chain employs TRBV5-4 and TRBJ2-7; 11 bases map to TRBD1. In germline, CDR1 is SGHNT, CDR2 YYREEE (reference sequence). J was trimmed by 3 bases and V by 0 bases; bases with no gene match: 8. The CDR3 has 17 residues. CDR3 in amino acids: CASSLAMGQGGLYEQYF. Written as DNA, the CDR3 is TGTGCCAGCAGCTTGGCCATGGGACAGGGGGGACTCTACGAGCAGTACTTC.

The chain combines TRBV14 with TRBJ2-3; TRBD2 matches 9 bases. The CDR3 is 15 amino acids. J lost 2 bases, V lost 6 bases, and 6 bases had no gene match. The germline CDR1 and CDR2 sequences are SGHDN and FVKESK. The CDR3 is CASSQRGALTDTQYF. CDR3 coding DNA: TGTGCCAGCAGTCAGCGGGGGGCACTCACAGATACGCAGTATTTT.

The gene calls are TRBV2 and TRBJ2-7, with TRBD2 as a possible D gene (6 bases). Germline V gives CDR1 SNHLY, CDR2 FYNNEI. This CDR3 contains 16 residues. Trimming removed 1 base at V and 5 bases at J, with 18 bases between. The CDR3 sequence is CASSEDGGPSTDEQYF. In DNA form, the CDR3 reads TGTGCCAGCAGTGAAGACGGAGGGCCCTCTACGGACGAGCAGTACTTC.

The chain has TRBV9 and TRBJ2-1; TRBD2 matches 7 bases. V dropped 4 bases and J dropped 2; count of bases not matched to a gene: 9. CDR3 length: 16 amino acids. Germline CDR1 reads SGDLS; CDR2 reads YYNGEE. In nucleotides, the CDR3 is TGTGCCAGCAGCTCCCTAGGGCGGGGGACCTACAATGAGCAGTTCTTC. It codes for CASSSLGRGTYNEQFF.

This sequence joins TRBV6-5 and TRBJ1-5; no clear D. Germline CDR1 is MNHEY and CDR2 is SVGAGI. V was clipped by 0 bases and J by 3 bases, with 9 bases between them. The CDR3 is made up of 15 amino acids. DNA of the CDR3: TGTGCCAGCAGTTACTCCCCCCTCTCCAATCAGCCCCAGCATTTT. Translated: CASSYSPLSNQPQHF.

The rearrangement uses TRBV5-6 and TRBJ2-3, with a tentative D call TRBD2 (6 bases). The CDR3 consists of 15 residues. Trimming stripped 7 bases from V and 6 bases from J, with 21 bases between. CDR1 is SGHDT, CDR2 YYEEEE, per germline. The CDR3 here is CASWLVADPGDTQYF. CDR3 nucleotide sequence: TGTGCCAGCTGGCTCGTAGCGGATCCGGGCGATACGCAGTATTTT.

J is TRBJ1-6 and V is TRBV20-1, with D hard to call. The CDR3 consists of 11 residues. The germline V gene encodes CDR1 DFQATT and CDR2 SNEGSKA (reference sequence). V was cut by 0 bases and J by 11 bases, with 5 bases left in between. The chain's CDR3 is CSARDSTPLHF. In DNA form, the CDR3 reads TGCAGTGCTAGAGACTCTACACCCCTCCACTTT.

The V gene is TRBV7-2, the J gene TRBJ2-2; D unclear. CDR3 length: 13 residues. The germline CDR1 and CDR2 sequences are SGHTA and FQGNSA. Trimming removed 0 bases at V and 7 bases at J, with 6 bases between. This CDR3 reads CASSLAAVGELFF. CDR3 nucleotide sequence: TGTGCCAGCAGCTTAGCCGCGGTCGGGGAGCTGTTTTTT.

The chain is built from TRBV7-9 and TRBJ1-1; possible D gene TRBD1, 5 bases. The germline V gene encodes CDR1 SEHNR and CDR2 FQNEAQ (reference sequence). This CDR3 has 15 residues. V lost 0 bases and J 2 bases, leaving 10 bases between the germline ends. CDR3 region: CASSLAGGTNTEAFF. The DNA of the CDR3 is TGTGCCAGCAGCTTAGCCGGGGGGACTAACACTGAAGCTTTCTTT.

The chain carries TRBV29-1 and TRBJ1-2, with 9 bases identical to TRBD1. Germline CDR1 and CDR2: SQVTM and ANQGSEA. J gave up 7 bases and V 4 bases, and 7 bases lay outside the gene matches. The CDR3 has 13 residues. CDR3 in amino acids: CSVADRGLLGYTF. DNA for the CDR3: TGCAGCGTTGCGGACAGGGGCCTCCTTGGCTACACCTTC.

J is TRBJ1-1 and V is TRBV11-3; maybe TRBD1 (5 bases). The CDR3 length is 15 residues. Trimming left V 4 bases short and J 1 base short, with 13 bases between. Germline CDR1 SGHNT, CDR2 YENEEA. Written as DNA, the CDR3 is TGTGCCAGCAGCTCCAACGGACAATCGAACACTGAAGCTTTCTTT. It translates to CASSSNGQSNTEAFF.

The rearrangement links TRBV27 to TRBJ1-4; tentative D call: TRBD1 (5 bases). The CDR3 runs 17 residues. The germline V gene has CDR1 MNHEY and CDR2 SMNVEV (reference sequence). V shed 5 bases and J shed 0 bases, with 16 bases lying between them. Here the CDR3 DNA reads TGTGCCAGCAGTCCCCTAGGGGAATGGGCAACTAATGAAAAACTGTTTTTT. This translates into CASSPLGEWATNEKLFF.

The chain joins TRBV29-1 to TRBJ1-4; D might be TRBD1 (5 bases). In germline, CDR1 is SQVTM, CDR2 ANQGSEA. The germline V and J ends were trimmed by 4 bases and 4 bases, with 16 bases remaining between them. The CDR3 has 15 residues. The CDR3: CSVAWTRDYNEKLFF. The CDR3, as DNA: TGCAGCGTTGCTTGGACCCGGGACTATAATGAAAAACTGTTTTTT. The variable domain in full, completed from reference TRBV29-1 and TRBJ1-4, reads SAVISQKPSRDICQRGTSLTIQCQVDSQVTMMFWYRQQPGQSLTLIATANQGSEATYESGFVIDKFPISRPNLTFSTLTVSNMSPEDSSIYLCSVAWTRDYNEKLFFGSGTQLSVL.

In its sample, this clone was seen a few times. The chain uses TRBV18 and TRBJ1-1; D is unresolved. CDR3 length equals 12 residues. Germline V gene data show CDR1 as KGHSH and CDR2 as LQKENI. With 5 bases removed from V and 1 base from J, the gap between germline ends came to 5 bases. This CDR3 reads CASSVQNTEAFF. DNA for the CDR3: TGTGCCAGCTCAGTACAGAACACTGAAGCTTTCTTT.